This entry concerns a single T cell receptor (beta chain). Its antigen remains unidentified. The CDR3 loop spans 15 amino acids. CDR1 is SGHVS, CDR2 FNYEAQ, per germline. V was pared by 4 bases and J by 2 bases, with 15 bases between. This entry comes from a study of T cell responses to AZD1222 COVID-19 vaccine. Study-level information: Second doses that came at about 4 or about 12 weeks were put together. General observations from the study: Spike regions recognized by vaccine-associated CD4 TCRs spanned the protein, led by 160-218 and 743-854. Increases in Spike-specific TCR breadth and depth were seen after two AZD1222 doses. The donors showed a predominance of white British ancestry and of females, with possible underestimation of clonal diversity.

Sequenced by immunoSEQ multiplex PCR; TCRdb stores in-frame clones only, minus some. The sample comprises tens of thousands of clones, around four fifths of which are singletons, and roughly 21% rests with the top ten. The clonotype comes from an adult in good health. Sequenced here: peripheral blood, sampled on day 0 of AZD1222 vaccination. The V and J genes are TRBV7-6 and TRBJ2-7, with D perhaps matching TRBD1 (6 bases). This chain's CDR3 is CASSSYRAQPYEQYF. The CDR3 coding sequence is TGTGCCAGCAGCTCCTACAGGGCTCAGCCCTACGAGCAGTACTTC.